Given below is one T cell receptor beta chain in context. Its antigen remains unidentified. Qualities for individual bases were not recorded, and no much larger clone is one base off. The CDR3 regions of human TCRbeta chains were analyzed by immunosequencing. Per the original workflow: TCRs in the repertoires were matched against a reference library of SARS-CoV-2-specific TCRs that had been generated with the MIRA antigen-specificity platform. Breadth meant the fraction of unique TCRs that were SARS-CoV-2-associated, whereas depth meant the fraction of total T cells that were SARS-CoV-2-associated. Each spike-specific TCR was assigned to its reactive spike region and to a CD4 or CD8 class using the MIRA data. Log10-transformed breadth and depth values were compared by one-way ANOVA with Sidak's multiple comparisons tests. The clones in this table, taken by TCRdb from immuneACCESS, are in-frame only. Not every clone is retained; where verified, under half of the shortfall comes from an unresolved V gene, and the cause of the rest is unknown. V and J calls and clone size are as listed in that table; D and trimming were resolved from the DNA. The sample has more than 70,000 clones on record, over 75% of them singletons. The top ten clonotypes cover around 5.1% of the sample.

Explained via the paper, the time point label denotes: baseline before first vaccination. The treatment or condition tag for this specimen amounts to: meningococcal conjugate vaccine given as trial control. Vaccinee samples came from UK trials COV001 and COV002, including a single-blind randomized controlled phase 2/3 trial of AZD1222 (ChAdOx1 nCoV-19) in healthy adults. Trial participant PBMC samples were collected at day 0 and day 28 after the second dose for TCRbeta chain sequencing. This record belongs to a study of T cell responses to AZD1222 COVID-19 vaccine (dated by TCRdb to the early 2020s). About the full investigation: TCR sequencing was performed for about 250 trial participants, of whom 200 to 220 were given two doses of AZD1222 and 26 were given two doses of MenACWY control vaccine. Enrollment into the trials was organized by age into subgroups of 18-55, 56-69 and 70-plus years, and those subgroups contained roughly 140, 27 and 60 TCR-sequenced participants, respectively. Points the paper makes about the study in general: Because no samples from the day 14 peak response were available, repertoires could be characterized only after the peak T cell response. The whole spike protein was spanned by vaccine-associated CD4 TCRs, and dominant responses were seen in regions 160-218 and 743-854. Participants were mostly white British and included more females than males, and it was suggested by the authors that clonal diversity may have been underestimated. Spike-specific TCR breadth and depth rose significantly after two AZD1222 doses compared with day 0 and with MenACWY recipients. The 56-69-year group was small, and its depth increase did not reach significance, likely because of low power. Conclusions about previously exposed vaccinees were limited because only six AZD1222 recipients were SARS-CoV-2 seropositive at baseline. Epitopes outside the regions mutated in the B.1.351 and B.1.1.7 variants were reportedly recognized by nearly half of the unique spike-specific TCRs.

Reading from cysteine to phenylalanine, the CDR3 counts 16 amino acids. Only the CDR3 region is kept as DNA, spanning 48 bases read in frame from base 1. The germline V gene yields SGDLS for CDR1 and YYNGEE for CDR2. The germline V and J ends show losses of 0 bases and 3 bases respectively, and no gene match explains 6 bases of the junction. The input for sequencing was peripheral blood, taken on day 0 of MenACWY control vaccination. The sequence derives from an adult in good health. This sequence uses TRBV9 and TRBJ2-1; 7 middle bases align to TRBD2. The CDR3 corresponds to CASSVVGAGNYNEQFF. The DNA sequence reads TGTGCCAGCAGCGTAGTGGGAGCGGGGAACTACAATGAGCAGTTCTTC. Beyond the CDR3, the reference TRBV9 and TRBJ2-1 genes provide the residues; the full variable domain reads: DSGVTQTPKHLITATGQRVTLRCSPRSGDLSVYWYQQSLDQGLQFLIQYYNGEERAKGNILERFSAQQFPDLHSELNLSSLELGDSALYFCASSVVGAGNYNEQFFGPGTRLTVL.